The 25 T cell receptor beta chains presented below share a single source sample, sequenced in a study of blood T cell repertoires in COVID-19. The data were produced by immunoSEQ multiplex PCR, yet TCRdb's version contains in-frame clones alone and is incomplete. The sample holds roughly 250,000 clones; around 88% are singletons and the top ten take roughly 1.2%. The sample taken for sequencing was PBMCs or T cells enriched from blood (not recorded which). The receptors were gathered from a woman aged 40-49 years with acute COVID-19.

The J gene is TRBJ1-1, the V gene TRBV28; D is perhaps TRBD1 (6 bases). This CDR3 region has 14 residues. Trimming removed 6 bases from V and 3 bases from J, with 14 bases in between. Germline loops: CDR1 MDHEN, CDR2 SYDVKM. The CDR3 DNA follows: TGTGCCAGCAGCTTCGGGACATCGGACACTGAAGCTTTCTTT. It codes for CASSFGTSDTEAFF.

About this clone itself: The same CDR3 can be traced to other DNA sequences in this sample. The V and J genes are TRBV5-1 and TRBJ1-2, with 7 bases aligning to TRBD1. J gave up 2 bases and V 0 bases, and 1 base lay outside the gene matches. This CDR3 has 14 amino acids. CDR1 and CDR2 from the germline V gene are SGHRS and YFSETQ. The CDR3 DNA sequence: TGCGCCAGCAGCTTGGGACAGGGAAACTATGGCTACACCTTC. Its protein product is CASSLGQGNYGYTF.

The chain recombines TRBV7-9 with TRBJ2-7, with D perhaps TRBD2 (6 bases). V was shortened by 4 bases and J by 0 bases, with 10 bases between the two germline ends. Looked up from germline, CDR1 is SEHNR and CDR2 is FQNEAQ (reference sequence). CDR3 length: 14 amino acids. The CDR3 is CASSSSSVSYEQYV. The DNA of the CDR3 is TGTGCCAGCAGCTCCTCTAGCGTCTCCTACGAGCAGTACGTC.

The chain joins TRBV3-1 (or the pseudogene TRBV3-2) to TRBJ2-7; a weak D match, TRBD2 (7 bases). Germline-derived CDR1 and CDR2 are LGHDT and YNNKEL (reference sequence). The ends were cut back, 7 bases at V and 2 bases at J, with 15 bases in the middle. This CDR3 spans 14 amino acids. CDR3 region: CASTKGGGTYEQYF. DNA for the CDR3: TGTGCCAGCACCAAGGGAGGGGGAACCTACGAGCAGTACTTC.

The V gene is TRBV30, the J gene TRBJ2-1; possible D gene TRBD1, 8 bases. The CDR3 sequence is 19 residues long. Germline V gives CDR1 GTSNPN, CDR2 SVGIG (reference sequence). V was trimmed by 0 bases and J by 1 base, leaving 22 bases between them. CDR3 sequence reads: CAWSVTGGGSHRSYNEQFF. CDR3 nucleotide sequence: TGTGCCTGGAGTGTAACAGGGGGGGGGAGTCATCGGTCCTACAATGAGCAGTTCTTC.

The chain recombines TRBV12-3 or TRBV12-4 with TRBJ2-7; D is possibly TRBD2 (5 bases). V was clipped by 6 bases and J by 5 bases, with 14 bases between them. The CDR3 is 13 amino acids. CDR3 loop: CASSRQLVNEQYF. Here the CDR3 DNA reads TGTGCCAGCAGCCGACAACTAGTGAACGAGCAGTACTTC.

V usage is TRBV19 and J usage is TRBJ1-2; 7 bases map to TRBD1. Germline-derived CDR1 and CDR2 are LNHDA and SQIVND (reference sequence). V lost 6 bases, J lost 5 bases, and 15 bases stayed unmatched. The length of the CDR3 is 16 residues. CDR3 in amino acids: CASRMGIGGGRYGYTF. The CDR3 DNA reads as TGTGCCAGTAGGATGGGGATAGGAGGGGGCAGATATGGCTACACCTTC.

Comments on this clone: The identical CDR3 is also encoded by other nucleotide sequences in the sample. The rearrangement links TRBV18 to TRBJ2-1; 10 bases agree with TRBD2. The CDR3 loop spans 14 amino acids. Looked up from germline, CDR1 is KGHSH and CDR2 is LQKENI. With V trimmed by 3 bases and J by 5 bases, 1 base remained unmatched. The CDR3 sequence: CASSPGLADNEQFF. As DNA, the CDR3 is TGTGCCAGCTCACCCGGACTAGCGGACAATGAGCAGTTCTTC. Using reference TRBV18 and TRBJ2-1 for the parts outside the CDR3, the full variable domain is NAGVMQNPRHLVRRRGQEARLRCSPMKGHSHVYWYRQLPEEGLKFMVYLQKENIIDESGMPKERFSAEFPKEGPSILRIQQVVRGDSAAYFCASSPGLADNEQFFGPGTRLTVL.

V gene TRBV19 combines with J gene TRBJ1-1; 7 bases are shared with TRBD1. This CDR3 spans 13 amino acids. Germline loops: CDR1 LNHDA, CDR2 SQIVND (reference sequence). V lost 10 bases to trimming and J lost 1 base; unmatched junction nucleotides: 6. The CDR3 DNA reads as TGTGCCACCACGACAGGGTCGAACACTGAAGCTTTCTTT. Translating it yields CATTTGSNTEAFF.

The rearrangement links TRBV18 to TRBJ2-7, with D maybe TRBD1 (6 bases). The CDR3 has 15 amino acids. Between the trimmed V and J ends, which lost 4 bases and 0 bases, there was a span of 13 bases. Looked up from germline, CDR1 is KGHSH and CDR2 is LQKENI. CDR3 sequence reads: CASSQTGTNSYEQYF. CDR3 bases: TGTGCCAGCTCACAGACAGGAACCAACTCCTACGAGCAGTACTTC.

The rearrangement uses TRBV11-2 and TRBJ2-2, with a tentative D call TRBD1 (6 bases). Germline CDR1 and CDR2: SGHAT and FQNNGV. The CDR3 runs to 13 residues. V lost 1 base to trimming and J lost 6 bases, with 6 bases between them. CDR3: CASSLGGPGELFF. Written as DNA, the CDR3 is TGTGCCAGCAGCTTAGGGGGGCCCGGGGAGCTGTTTTTT.

For this clone: Germline is not matched at one junction end, which may reflect a read error. The chain carries TRBV7-7 and TRBJ2-3, with TRBD1 as a possible D gene (6 bases). Germline values: CDR1 SSHAT, CDR2 FNYEAQ (reference sequence). This CDR3 is built from 13 residues. The CDR3 coding sequence is TGTGCTAGCAGCTTGAACCAGGGGGATACGCAGTATTTT. This encodes CASSLNQGDTQYF.

The rearrangement joins TRBV3-1 (or the pseudogene TRBV3-2) to TRBJ2-7; D is undetermined. Germline loops: CDR1 LGHDT, CDR2 YNNKEL (reference sequence). Trimming removed 1 base from V and 5 bases from J, with 12 bases in between. The CDR3 loop spans 14 amino acids. The CDR3 reads CASSQAFMADEQYF. Here the CDR3 DNA reads TGTGCCAGCAGCCAAGCTTTCATGGCCGACGAGCAGTACTTC.

V and J are TRBV9 and TRBJ2-2; D remains ambiguous. The V and J ends lost 0 bases and 5 bases respectively, with 8 bases between them. Germline CDR1 and CDR2: SGDLS and YYNGEE. CDR3 length: 14 amino acids. The chain's CDR3 is CASSVGSDTGELFF. CDR3 coding DNA: TGTGCCAGCAGCGTAGGGAGCGATACCGGGGAGCTGTTTTTT.

The rearrangement joins TRBV27 to TRBJ1-6; a weak D match, TRBD1 (5 bases). V dropped 6 bases and J dropped 2 bases, with 11 bases sitting between them. This CDR3 region has 15 residues. Germline V gene sequence: CDR1 MNHEY, CDR2 SMNVEV (reference sequence). The DNA for the CDR3 is TGTGCCAGCAGCCGGGACTTACCCTATAATTCACCCCTCCACTTT. This gives the protein CASSRDLPYNSPLHF.

V gene TRBV7-9 combines with J gene TRBJ1-2, with TRBD1 matching over 7 bases. V lost 5 bases and J lost 6; bases outside the gene matches: 6. In germline, CDR1 is SEHNR, CDR2 FQNEAQ (reference sequence). The CDR3 runs 13 residues. The CDR3 nucleotides are TGTGCCAGCAGCCAGGGGCAGGGGGATGGCTACACCTTC. It is translated as CASSQGQGDGYTF.

V gene TRBV7-6 combines with J gene TRBJ2-1; 10 bases line up with TRBD2. Germline V gene sequence: CDR1 SGHVS, CDR2 FNYEAQ. The CDR3 has 15 residues. V lost 6 bases, J lost 4 bases, and 6 bases stayed unmatched. CDR3 sequence reads: CASRRGTSEYNEQFF. Here the CDR3 DNA reads TGTGCCAGCAGGAGGGGGACTAGCGAGTACAATGAGCAGTTCTTC.

The chain employs TRBV24-1 and TRBJ2-1; 11 bases fit TRBD2. Looked up from germline, CDR1 is KGHDR and CDR2 is SFDVKD. V trimming: 4 bases; J trimming: 8 bases; junction bases outside the gene matches: 3. CDR3 length: 14 residues. CDR3 nucleotides: TGTGCCACCAGTGACACGGGACTAGCGGATGAGCAGTTCTTC. As protein: CATSDTGLADEQFF.

The rearrangement uses TRBV4-3 and TRBJ1-1; the D gene is possibly TRBD1 (5 bases). Trimming cost V 1 base and J 0 bases, with 18 bases left between them. The germline V gene has CDR1 LGHNA and CDR2 YSLEER. CDR3 length: 18 residues. CDR3 DNA sequence: TGCGCCAGCAGCCAAGTTGGGGGGACGACCTCCTTGAACACTGAAGCTTTCTTT. Translation: CASSQVGGTTSLNTEAFF.

The chain uses TRBV30 and TRBJ2-7; possible D gene TRBD1, 6 bases. Per the germline V gene, CDR1 is GTSNPN and CDR2 is SVGIG (reference sequence). The CDR3 has 13 amino acids. Trimming left V 5 bases short and J 4 bases short, with 15 bases between. The CDR3 reads CAWETGIGYEQYF. The CDR3 DNA sequence: TGTGCCTGGGAGACAGGTATCGGGTACGAGCAGTACTTC.

The chain uses TRBV12-3 or TRBV12-4 and TRBJ1-1; D ambiguous. The CDR3 extends over 13 amino acids. V was trimmed by 7 bases and J by 3 bases, leaving 12 bases between them. The CDR3 loop reads CASNRHGDTEAFF. CDR3 DNA sequence: TGTGCCAGCAATCGACATGGTGACACTGAAGCTTTCTTT.

The rearrangement joins TRBV19 to TRBJ2-7; 9 bases fit TRBD2. Losses at the gene ends were 4 bases for V and 2 bases for J; bases not matched to a gene: 6. In germline, CDR1 is LNHDA, CDR2 SQIVND (reference sequence). The CDR3 runs 15 residues. The CDR3 DNA sequence: TGTGCCAGTAGTAACCTAGCGGGAAAGGCCTACGAGCAGTACTTC. This codes for CASSNLAGKAYEQYF.

V is TRBV19 and J is TRBJ2-7; D remains ambiguous. This CDR3 spans 13 amino acids. V lost 8 bases and J 6 bases, leaving 17 bases between the germline ends. The germline gives CDR1 LNHDA, CDR2 SQIVND (reference sequence). CDR3 amino acids: CASAEQSLLEQYF. CDR3 sequence (DNA): TGTGCCAGTGCTGAACAGAGTTTACTCGAGCAGTACTTC.

This clone was recorded at least ten times. V usage is TRBV6-5 and J usage is TRBJ1-5, with TRBD1 identical over 9 bases. With V trimmed by 7 bases and J by 4 bases, 8 bases remained unmatched. The CDR3 is 15 residues long. Germline V gene lookup returns CDR1 MNHEY and CDR2 SVGAGI. CDR3 DNA: TGTGCCAGCACCCAACAGGGGGCGCGAAATCAGCCCCAGCATTTT. This sequence encodes CASTQQGARNQPQHF.

The chain has TRBV11-2 and TRBJ2-5, with TRBD2 matching 10 bases. V was clipped by 5 bases and J by 2 bases; unmatched bases: 8. The CDR3 is 16 residues long. Germline V CDR1 and CDR2: SGHAT, FQNNGV. The CDR3 protein is CASSPRLAGEQETQYF. The DNA of the CDR3 is TGTGCCAGCAGCCCACGGCTAGCGGGAGAACAAGAGACCCAGTACTTC.